This T cell receptor (beta chain) appears in the sequencing data of a study of post-analysis software for immune sequencing data. Study-wide points: TRBV5-6, TRBV5-1 and TRBV20-1 were among 4 or 5 TRBV segments more frequent in patients than controls.

The authors incorporated unique molecular identifiers into the TCR beta cDNA libraries. TCRdb ran MiXCR on the PCR reads and lists one entry per CDR3 protein. The sample yields hundreds of thousands of distinct CDR3 sequences, approximately 46% seen once. The germline V and J ends were trimmed by 6 bases and 7 bases, with 19 bases remaining between them. Germline V CDR1 and CDR2: MNHNS, SASEGT. This CDR3 contains 15 residues. As for this clonotype: Its antigen is currently unknown.

The clonotype originates from a girl aged 5 to 17 with multiple sclerosis. The sequenced material came from blood. The genes are TRBV6-1 and TRBJ2-1; D possibly corresponds to TRBD2 (5 bases). Written as DNA, the CDR3 is TGTGCCAGCAGCAACGGACTCTCCAGGAGTAATGAGCAGTTCTTC. Protein product: CASSNGLSRSNEQFF.